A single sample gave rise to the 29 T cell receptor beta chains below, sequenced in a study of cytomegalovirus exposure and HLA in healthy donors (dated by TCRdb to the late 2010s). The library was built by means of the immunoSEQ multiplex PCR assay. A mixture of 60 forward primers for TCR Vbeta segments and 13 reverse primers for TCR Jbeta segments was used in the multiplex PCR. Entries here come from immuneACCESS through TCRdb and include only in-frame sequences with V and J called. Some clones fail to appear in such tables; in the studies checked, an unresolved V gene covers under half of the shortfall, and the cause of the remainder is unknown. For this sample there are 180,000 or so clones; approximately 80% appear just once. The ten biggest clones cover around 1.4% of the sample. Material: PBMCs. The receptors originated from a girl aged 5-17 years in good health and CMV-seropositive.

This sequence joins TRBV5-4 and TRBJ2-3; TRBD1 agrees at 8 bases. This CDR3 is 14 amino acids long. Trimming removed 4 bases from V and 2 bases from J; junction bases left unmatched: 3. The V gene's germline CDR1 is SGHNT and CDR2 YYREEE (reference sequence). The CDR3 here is CASSIQGATDTQYF. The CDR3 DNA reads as TGTGCCAGCAGCATCCAGGGGGCCACAGATACGCAGTATTTT.

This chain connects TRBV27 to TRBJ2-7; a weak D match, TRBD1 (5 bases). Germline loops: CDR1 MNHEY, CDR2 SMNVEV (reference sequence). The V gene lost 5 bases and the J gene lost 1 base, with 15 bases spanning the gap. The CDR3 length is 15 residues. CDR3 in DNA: TGTGCCAGCAGTCCCGAGACAGTTTTTTCCTACGAGCAGTACTTC. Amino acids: CASSPETVFSYEQYF.

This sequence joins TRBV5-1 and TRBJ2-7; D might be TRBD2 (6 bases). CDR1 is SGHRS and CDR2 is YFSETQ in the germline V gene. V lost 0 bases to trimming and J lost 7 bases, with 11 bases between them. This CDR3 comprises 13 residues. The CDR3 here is CASSLEIGSEQYF. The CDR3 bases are TGCGCCAGCAGCTTGGAGATCGGGAGTGAGCAGTACTTC.

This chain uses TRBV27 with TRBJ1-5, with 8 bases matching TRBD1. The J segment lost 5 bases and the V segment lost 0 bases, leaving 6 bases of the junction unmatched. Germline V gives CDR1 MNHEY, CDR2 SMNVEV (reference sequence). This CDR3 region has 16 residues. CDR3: CASSLSPGGVDQPQHF. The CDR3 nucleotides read TGTGCCAGCAGTTTATCCCCAGGGGGCGTCGATCAGCCCCAGCATTTT.

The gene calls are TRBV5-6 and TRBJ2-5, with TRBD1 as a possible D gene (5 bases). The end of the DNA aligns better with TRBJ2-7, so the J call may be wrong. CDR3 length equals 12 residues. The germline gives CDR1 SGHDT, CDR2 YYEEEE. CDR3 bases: TGTGCCAGCAGCACCACAGGTTACGAGCAGTACTTC. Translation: CASSTTGYEQYF.

The CDR3 DNA sequence: TGTGCCATCAGTGGTTTCGGTGGCTACACCTTC. The encoded protein is CAISGFGGYTF. The chain couples TRBV10-3 to TRBJ1-2; D is uncertain. V was trimmed by 4 bases and J by 7 bases, leaving 7 bases between them. Germline V gives CDR1 ENHRY, CDR2 SYGVKD. The CDR3 covers 11 residues.

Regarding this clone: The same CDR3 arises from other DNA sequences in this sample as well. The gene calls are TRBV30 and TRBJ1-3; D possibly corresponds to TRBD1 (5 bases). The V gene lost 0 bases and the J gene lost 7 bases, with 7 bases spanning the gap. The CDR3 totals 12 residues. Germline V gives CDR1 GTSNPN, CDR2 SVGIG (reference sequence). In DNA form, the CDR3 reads TGTGCCTGGAGTGTACGGGGGAACACCATATATTTT. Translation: CAWSVRGNTIYF.

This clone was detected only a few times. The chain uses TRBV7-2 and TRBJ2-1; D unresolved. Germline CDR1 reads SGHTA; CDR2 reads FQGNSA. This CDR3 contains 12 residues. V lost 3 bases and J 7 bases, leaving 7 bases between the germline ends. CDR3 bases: TGTGCCAGCAGCTTTTCTGTGAATGAGCAGTTCTTC. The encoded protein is CASSFSVNEQFF.

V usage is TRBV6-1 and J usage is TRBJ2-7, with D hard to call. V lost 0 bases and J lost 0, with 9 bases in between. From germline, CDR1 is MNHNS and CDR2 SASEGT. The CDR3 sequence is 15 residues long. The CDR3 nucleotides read TGTGCCAGCAGTGAAGCGCAGGTGTCCTCCTACGAGCAGTACTTC. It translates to CASSEAQVSSYEQYF.

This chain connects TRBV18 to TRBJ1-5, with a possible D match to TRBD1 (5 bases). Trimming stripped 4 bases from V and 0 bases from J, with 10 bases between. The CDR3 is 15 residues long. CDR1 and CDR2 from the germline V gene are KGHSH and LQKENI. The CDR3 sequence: CASSQGSFSNQPQHF. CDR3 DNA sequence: TGTGCCAGCTCACAGGGGTCCTTTAGCAATCAGCCCCAGCATTTT.

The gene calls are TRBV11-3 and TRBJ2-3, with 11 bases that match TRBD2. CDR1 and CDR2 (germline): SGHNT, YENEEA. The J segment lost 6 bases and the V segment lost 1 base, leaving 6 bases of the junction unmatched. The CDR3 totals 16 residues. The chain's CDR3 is CASSLGGTSGADTQYF. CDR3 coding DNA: TGTGCCAGCAGCTTAGGGGGGACTAGCGGAGCCGATACGCAGTATTTT.

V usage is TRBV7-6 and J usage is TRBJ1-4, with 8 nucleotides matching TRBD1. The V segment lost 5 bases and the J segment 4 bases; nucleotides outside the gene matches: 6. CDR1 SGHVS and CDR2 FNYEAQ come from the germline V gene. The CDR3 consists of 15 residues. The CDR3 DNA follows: TGTGCCAGCAGCAAACAGGGGGGCCATAATGAAAAACTGTTTTTT. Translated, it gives CASSKQGGHNEKLFF. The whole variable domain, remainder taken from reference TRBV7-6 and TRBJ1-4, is GAGVSQSPRYKVTKRGQDVALRCDPISGHVSLYWYRQALGQGPEFLTYFNYEAQQDKSGLPNDRFSAERPEGSISTLTIQRTEQRDSAMYRCASSKQGGHNEKLFFGSGTQLSVL.

CDR3 loop: CASSPPRVGIAEAFF. DNA of the CDR3: TGTGCCAGCTCACCACCCCGGGTCGGAATTGCTGAAGCTTTCTTT. The chain has TRBV18 and TRBJ1-1; D remains ambiguous. The germline V gene encodes CDR1 KGHSH and CDR2 LQKENI. V lost 0 bases, J lost 6 bases, and 14 bases lay in between. This CDR3 comprises 15 residues.

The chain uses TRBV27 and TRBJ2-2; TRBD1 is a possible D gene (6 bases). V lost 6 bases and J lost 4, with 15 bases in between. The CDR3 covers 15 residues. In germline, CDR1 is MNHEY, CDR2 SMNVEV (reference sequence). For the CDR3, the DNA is TGTGCCAGCAGAATCTTTCCAGGGGTCACCGGGGAGCTGTTTTTT. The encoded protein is CASRIFPGVTGELFF.

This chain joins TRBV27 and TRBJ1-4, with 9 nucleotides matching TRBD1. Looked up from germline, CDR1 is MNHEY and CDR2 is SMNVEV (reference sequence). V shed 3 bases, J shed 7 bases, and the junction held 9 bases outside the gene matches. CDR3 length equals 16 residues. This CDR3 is CASSFLKTGGIEKLFF. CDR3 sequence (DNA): TGTGCCAGCAGTTTTCTCAAAACAGGGGGCATTGAAAAACTGTTTTTT.

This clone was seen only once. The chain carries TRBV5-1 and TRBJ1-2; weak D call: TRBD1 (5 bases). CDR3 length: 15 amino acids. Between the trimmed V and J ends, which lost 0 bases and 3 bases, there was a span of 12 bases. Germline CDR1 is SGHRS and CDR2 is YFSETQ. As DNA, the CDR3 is TGCGCCAGCAGCTTGGATGGGGGGTTGGACTATGGCTACACCTTC. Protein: CASSLDGGLDYGYTF.

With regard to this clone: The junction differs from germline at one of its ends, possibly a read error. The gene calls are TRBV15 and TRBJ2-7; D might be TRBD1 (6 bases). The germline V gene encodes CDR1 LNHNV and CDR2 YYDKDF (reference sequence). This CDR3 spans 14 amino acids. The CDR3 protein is CATSSPFIDRYLHF. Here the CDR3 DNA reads TGTGCCACCAGTTCACCCTTCATTGACAGGTACTTGCACTTC.

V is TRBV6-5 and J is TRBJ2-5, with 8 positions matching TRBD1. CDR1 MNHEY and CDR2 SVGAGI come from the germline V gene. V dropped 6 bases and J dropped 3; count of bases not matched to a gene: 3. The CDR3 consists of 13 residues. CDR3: CASSSTGEETQYF. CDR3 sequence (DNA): TGTGCCAGCAGCTCGACAGGGGAAGAGACCCAGTACTTC.

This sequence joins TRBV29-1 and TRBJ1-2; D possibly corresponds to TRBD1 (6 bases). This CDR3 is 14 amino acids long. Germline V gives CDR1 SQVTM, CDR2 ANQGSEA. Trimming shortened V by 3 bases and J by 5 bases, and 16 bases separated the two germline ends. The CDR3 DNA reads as TGCAGCGTTGAGAGCGGGGCAGGGGATTATGGCTACACCTTC. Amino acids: CSVESGAGDYGYTF. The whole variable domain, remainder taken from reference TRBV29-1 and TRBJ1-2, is SAVISQKPSRDICQRGTSLTIQCQVDSQVTMMFWYRQQPGQSLTLIATANQGSEATYESGFVIDKFPISRPNLTFSTLTVSNMSPEDSSIYLCSVESGAGDYGYTFGSGTRLTVV.

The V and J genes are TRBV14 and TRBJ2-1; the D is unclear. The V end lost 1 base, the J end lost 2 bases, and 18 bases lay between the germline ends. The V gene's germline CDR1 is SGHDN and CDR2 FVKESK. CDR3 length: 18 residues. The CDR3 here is CASSQAHLGGWAYNEQFF. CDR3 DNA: TGTGCCAGCAGCCAAGCCCACCTTGGCGGATGGGCCTACAATGAGCAGTTCTTC.

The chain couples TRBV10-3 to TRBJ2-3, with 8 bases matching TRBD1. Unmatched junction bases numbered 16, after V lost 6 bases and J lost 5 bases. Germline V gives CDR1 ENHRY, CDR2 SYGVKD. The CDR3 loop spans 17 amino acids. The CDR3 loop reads CAIRRTPGQVRGDTQYF. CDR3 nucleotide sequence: TGTGCCATCAGGAGGACGCCGGGACAGGTTCGGGGAGATACGCAGTATTTT.

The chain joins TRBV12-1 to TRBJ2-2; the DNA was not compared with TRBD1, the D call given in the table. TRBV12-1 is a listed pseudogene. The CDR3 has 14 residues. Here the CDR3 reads CASSATGGTGELFF. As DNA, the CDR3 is TGTGCCAGCAGCGCTACAGGGGGCACCGGGGAGCTGTTTTTT.

CDR3 in DNA: TGCGCCAGCAGCCAAGAGGGGGGACTAGCGGGAGGAGCGGATTCAGATACGCAGTATTTT. Its protein is CASSQEGGLAGGADSDTQYF. The genes are TRBV4-3 and TRBJ2-3; 15 bases fit TRBD2. V gave up 0 bases and J gave up 4 bases; unmatched junction bases: 11. The CDR3 has 20 residues. Germline CDR1 LGHNA, CDR2 YSLEER.

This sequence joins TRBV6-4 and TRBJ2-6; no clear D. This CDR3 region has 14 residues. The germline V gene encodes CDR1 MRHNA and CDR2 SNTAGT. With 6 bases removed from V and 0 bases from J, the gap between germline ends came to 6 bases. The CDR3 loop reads CASSPLSGANVLTF. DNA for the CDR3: TGTGCCAGCAGCCCTCTCTCTGGGGCCAACGTCCTGACTTTC.

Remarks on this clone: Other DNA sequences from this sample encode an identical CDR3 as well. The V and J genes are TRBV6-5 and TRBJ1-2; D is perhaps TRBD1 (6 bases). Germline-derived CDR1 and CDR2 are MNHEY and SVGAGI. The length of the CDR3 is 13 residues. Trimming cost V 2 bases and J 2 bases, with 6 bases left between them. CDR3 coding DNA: TGTGCCAGCAGTTACCAGGGGAACTATGGCTACACCTTC. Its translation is CASSYQGNYGYTF.

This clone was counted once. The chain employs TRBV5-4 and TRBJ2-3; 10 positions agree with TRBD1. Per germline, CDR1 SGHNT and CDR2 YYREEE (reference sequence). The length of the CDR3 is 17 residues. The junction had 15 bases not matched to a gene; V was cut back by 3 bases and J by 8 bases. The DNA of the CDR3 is TGTGCCAGCAGCTCGAAGACGGGGACAGGGGTTTACGGTACGCAGTATTTT. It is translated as CASSSKTGTGVYGTQYF.

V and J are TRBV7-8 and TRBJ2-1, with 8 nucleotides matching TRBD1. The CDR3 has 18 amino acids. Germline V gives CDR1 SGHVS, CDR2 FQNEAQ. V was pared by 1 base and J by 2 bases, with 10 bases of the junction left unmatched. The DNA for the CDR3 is TGTGCCAGCAGCTTAGTGGGCCAGGGGGCATGGACCTACAATGAGCAGTTCTTC. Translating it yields CASSLVGQGAWTYNEQFF. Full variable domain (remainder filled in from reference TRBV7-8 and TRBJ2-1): GAGVSQSPRYKVAKRGQDVALRCDPISGHVSLFWYQQALGQGPEFLTYFQNEAQLDKSGLPSDRFFAERPEGSVSTLKIQRTQQEDSAVYLCASSLVGQGAWTYNEQFFGPGTRLTVL.

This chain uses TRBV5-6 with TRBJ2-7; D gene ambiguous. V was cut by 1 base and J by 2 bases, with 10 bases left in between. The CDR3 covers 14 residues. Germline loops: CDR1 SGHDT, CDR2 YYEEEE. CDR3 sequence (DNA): TGTGCCAGCAGCTTGAGTGCTCAGACCTACGAGCAGTACTTC. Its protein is CASSLSAQTYEQYF.

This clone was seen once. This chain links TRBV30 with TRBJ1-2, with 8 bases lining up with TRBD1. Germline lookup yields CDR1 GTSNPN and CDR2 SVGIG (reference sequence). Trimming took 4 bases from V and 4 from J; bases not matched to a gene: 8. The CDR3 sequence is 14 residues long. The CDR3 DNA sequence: TGTGCCTGGAAGACAGGGGTAATGTCCTATGGCTACACCTTC. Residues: CAWKTGVMSYGYTF.